This TCR beta chain was sequenced during a study of cytomegalovirus exposure and HLA in healthy donors. Points from the study as a whole: About 87% or about 30% of the time was how often most TCR beta V segments were productive, according to an earlier analysis. Later on, an analysis tied about 17,000 TCR beta sequences to HLA alleles at 0.05 false discovery rate.

Concerning this clone: Its antigen is still unknown.

V lost 5 bases to trimming and J lost 1 base; unmatched junction nucleotides: 8. CDR3 length equals 16 residues. CDR1 SNHLY and CDR2 FYNNEI come from the germline V gene. Amplification used 60 Vbeta primers and 13 Jbeta primers. Measured with immunoSEQ multiplex PCR; TCRdb has only the in-frame clones, and not every one. This sample has 95,000 to 150,000 clones, with over 50% found just once. This TCR was sampled from a woman aged 40 to 49 in good health and CMV-seropositive. What was sequenced was PBMCs. The chain couples TRBV2 to TRBJ1-1, with TRBD1 matching 9 bases. The CDR3 here is CASSTLDRGENTEAFF. Written as DNA, the CDR3 is TGTGCCAGCAGTACACTCGACAGGGGGGAGAACACTGAAGCTTTCTTT.